The T cell receptor (beta chain) described here comes from a study of cytotoxic CD8 clonotypes in ibrutinib-treated CLL. This CDR3 is 16 amino acids long. Trimming removed 6 bases from V and 0 bases from J; junction bases left unmatched: 7. Study findings and constraints: Public clonotypes, an uncommon group, contracted or remained stable on treatment. Starting clonality was above that of age-matched healthy donors and tracked circulating CD8+ T-cell counts. Clonality went up at the time of ibrutinib response, stayed stable in sustained remission, and later dropped back toward its baseline level at progression.

With regard to this clone: No antigen is known for it.

The assay was immunoSEQ multiplex PCR, and TCRdb's table has in-frame clones only and misses some. Of about 140,000 clones listed, more than 70% are singletons. The TCR was taken from a human donor with chronic lymphocytic leukemia. Sequences were derived from PBMCs, sampled after 36 months of ibrutinib treatment. The J gene is TRBJ1-3, the V gene TRBV6-7; 8 bases align to TRBD1. TRBV6-7 is recorded as an ORF, its role being uncertain. The CDR3 sequence is CASSCRGLASGNTIYF. The CDR3 bases are TGTGCCAGCAGCTGCAGGGGGCTCGCCTCTGGAAACACCATATATTTT.